This TCR beta chain was identified during a study of CD4 T cells in relation to SARS-CoV-2 and coronaviruses. Study details: PBMCs were cultured with antigen for roughly 9 days before TCR beta sequencing.

Study results and limitations: The cross-reactivity analysis covered only spike protein, not other viral proteins.

Trimming removed 5 bases from V and 0 bases from J; junction bases left unmatched: 9. Per germline, CDR1 SGHTA and CDR2 FQGNSA. The CDR3 sequence is 17 residues long. Clones were sequenced by immunoSEQ multiplex PCR, and TCRdb holds only the in-frame ones, with some missing. The table shows 20,000 to 25,000 clones, with about 70% occurring only once. A word on this clone: No antigen is known for it.

The unexposed donors gave CD4+ T cells in about 2010-2019, prior to COVID-19. After about ten days of culture, CD4+ T cells were isolated. Testing used SARS-CoV-2 S/N and four cold-coronavirus spikes on unexposed-donor CD4+ T cells, cells permitting. Roughly 2 million PBMCs per well were cultured with approximately 10 IU/ml IL-2. Sequenced sample: CD4+ T cells from PBMCs, cultured in vitro. The receptor comes from a human donor in good health. The J gene is TRBJ1-2, the V gene TRBV7-2; 10 bases are shared with TRBD1. As DNA, the CDR3 is TGTGCCAGCAGCCCCCGGACAGGGGGGGATTCTAACTATGGCTACACCTTC. Amino acids: CASSPRTGGDSNYGYTF.